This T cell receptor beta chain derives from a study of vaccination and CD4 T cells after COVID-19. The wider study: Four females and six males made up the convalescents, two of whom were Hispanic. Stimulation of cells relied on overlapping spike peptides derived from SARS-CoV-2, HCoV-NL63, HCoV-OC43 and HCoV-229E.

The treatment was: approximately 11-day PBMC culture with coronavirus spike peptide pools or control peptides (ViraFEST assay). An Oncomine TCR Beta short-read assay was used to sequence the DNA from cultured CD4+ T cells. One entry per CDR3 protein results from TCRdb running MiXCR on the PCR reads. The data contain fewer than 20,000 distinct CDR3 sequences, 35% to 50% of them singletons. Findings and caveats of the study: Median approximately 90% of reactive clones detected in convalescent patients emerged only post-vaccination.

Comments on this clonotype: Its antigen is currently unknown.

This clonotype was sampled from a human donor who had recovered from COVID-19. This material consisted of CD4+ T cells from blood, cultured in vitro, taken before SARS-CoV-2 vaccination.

The CDR3 DNA is TGTGCCAGCAGTTACCGGGAGTGGCTTGCCACAGATACGCAGTATTTT. Its translation: CASSYREWLATDTQYF. The chain has TRBV6-2 or TRBV6-3 and TRBJ2-3; D may be TRBD2 (6 bases). Trimming took 2 bases from V and 2 from J, leaving 14 bases between them. The CDR3 spans 16 residues. Germline lookup yields CDR1 MNHEY and CDR2 SVGEGT.